This TCR beta chain was found in a study of cytomegalovirus exposure and HLA in healthy donors. At the level of the study: The same platform was used for the 95 to 150 validation repertoires and the 600 to 850 first-cohort repertoires, a later analysis reported.

Some clones are missing from TCRdb's copy, which holds only in-frame ones; the method was immunoSEQ multiplex PCR. The profile shows roughly 260,000 clones, about 86% of them singletons. To note about this clone: Its antigen remains unknown.

Study observations and caveats: A list of roughly 160 TCR beta chains associated with cytomegalovirus was given.

This CDR3 contains 16 residues. The germline CDR1 and CDR2 sequences are MNHEY and SVGAGI. The germline V and J ends were trimmed by 0 bases and 14 bases, with 20 bases remaining between them. The sample taken for sequencing was PBMCs. This chain joins TRBV6-5 and TRBJ1-6; tentative D call: TRBD1 (6 bases). The clonotype was recovered from a man aged 18 to 29 in good health and CMV-seronegative. The CDR3 nucleotides are TGTGCCAGCAGTTACTCGATGGGAAGGGCAGGGGAGACCCTCCACTTT. Amino acid sequence: CASSYSMGRAGETLHF.